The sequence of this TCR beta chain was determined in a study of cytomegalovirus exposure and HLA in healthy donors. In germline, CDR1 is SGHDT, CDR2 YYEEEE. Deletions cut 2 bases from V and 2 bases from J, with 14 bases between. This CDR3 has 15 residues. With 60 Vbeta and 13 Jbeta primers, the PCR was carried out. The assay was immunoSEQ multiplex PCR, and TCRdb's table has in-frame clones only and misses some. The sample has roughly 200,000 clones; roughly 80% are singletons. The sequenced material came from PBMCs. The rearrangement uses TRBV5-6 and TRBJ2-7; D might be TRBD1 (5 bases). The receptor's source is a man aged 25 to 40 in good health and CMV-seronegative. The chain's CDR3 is CASSFTTAAAYEQYF. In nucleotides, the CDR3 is TGTGCCAGCAGCTTCACGACAGCCGCAGCCTACGAGCAGTACTTC.